This T cell receptor (beta chain) was identified during a study of shared clonotypes between healthy human individuals. Naive CD8 cells, CD45RO-negative and positively selected for CCR7, excluded terminally differentiated effector memory CD45RA+ cells. Germline V gene data show CDR1 as KGHSH and CDR2 as LQKENI. This CDR3 is built from 15 residues. With V trimmed by 1 base and J by 6 bases, 7 bases remained unmatched. Some clones are missing from TCRdb's copy, which holds only in-frame ones; the method was immunoSEQ multiplex PCR. The repertoire holds 630,000 or so clones, roughly 98% seen once, with 0.3% in the top ten.

Sequenced sample: naive CD8+ T cells sorted from blood. The genes are TRBV18 and TRBJ2-3; 7 bases align to TRBD2. The origin of this receptor is a man younger than 40 in good health. CDR3 residues: CASSPRREDADTQYF. As DNA, the CDR3 is TGTGCCAGCTCACCACGACGGGAGGATGCCGATACGCAGTATTTT.